This T cell receptor beta chain was identified during a study of blood T cell repertoires in COVID-19. Looking at the study overall: Samples of COVID-19 (acute and convalescent) were obtained from the United States, Italy and Spain.

Participants reported their clinical history, and cohort assignment relied on those reports. The authors' processing: Nucleated cell counts were estimated from reference gene primer amplification. Method: immunoSEQ multiplex PCR; TCRdb's copy keeps in-frame clones and lacks some. V, J and clone size are those of that table, while D and trimming were read from the DNA. The sample shows under 400,000 clones, about 89% of them seen only once. Material for sequencing was PBMCs or T cells enriched from blood (not recorded which). This receptor was obtained from a man aged 40-49 years in a cohort exposed to, infected with or recovered from COVID-19 (not recorded which).

CDR3 sequence: CASSATAGRGRTEAFF. The CDR3 DNA sequence: TGTGCCAGCAGCGCTACAGCGGGCAGGGGGCGAACTGAAGCTTTCTTT. This chain connects TRBV7-9 to TRBJ1-1; TRBD1 matches 8 bases. The trim removed 5 bases at V and 5 bases at J, leaving 13 bases unmatched. CDR3 size: 16 residues. CDR1 is SEHNR and CDR2 is FQNEAQ in the germline V gene (reference sequence).